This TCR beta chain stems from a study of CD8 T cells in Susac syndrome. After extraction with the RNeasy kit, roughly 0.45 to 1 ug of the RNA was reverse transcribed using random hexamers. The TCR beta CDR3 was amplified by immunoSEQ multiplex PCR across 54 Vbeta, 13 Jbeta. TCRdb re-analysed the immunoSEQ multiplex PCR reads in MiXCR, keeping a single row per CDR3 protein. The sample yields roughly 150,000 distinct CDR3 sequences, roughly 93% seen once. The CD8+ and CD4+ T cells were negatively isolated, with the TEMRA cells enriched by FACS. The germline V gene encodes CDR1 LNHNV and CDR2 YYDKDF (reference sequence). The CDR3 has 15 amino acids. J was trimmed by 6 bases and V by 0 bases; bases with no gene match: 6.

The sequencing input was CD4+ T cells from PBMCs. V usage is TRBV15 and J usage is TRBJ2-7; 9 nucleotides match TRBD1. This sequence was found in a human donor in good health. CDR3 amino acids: CATSRDGTGIREQYF. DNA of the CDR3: TGTGCCACCAGCAGAGATGGGACAGGGATTCGCGAGCAGTACTTC. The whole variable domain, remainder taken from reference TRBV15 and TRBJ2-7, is DAMVIQNPRYQVTQFGKPVTLSCSQTLNHNVMYWYQQKSSQAPKLLFHYYDKDFNNEADTPDNFQSRRPNTSFCFLDIRSPGLGDTAMYLCATSRDGTGIREQYFGPGTRLTVT.